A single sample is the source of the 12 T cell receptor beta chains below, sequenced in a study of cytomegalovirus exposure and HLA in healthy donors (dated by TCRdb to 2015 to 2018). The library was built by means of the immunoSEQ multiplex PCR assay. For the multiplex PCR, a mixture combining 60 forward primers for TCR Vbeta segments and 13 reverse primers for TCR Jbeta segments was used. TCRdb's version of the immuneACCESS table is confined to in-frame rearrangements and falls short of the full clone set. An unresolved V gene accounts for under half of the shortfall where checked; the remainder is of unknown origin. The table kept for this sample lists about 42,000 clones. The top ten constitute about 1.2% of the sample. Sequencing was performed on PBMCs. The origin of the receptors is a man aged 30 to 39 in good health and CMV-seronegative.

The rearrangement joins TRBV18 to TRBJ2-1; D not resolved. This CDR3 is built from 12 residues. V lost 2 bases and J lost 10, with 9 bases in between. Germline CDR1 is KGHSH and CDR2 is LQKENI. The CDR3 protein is CASSPLGREQFF. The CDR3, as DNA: TGTGCCAGCTCACCATTGGGCAGAGAGCAGTTCTTC.

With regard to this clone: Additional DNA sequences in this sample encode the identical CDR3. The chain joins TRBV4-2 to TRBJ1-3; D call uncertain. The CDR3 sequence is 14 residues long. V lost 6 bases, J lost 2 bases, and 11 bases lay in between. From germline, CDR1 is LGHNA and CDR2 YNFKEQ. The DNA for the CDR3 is TGTGCCAGCAGTGGCGGGGTGGCTGGAAACACCATATATTTT. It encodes CASSGGVAGNTIYF.

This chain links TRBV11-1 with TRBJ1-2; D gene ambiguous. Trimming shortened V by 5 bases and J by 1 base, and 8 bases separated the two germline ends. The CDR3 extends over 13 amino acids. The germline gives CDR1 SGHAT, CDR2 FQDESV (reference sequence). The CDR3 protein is CASSRGGNYGYTF. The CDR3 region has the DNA TGTGCCAGCAGCCGAGGAGGTAACTATGGCTACACCTTC.

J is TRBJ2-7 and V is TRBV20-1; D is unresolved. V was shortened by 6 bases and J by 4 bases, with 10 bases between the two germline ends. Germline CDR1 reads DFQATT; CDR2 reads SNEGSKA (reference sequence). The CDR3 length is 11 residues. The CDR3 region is CSATPFYEQYF. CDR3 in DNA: TGCAGTGCAACACCTTTTTACGAGCAGTACTTC.

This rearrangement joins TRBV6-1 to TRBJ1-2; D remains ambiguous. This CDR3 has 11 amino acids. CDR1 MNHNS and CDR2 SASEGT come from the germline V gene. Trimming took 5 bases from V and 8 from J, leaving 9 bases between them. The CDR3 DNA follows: TGTGCCAGCAGTAGGCAGAGGGGCTACACCTTC. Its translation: CASSRQRGYTF.

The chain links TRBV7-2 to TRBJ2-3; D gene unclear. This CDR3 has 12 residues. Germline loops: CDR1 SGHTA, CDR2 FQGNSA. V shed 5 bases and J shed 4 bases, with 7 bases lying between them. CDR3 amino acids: CASSLYSDTQYF. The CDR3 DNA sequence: TGTGCCAGCAGCCTCTACTCAGATACGCAGTATTTT. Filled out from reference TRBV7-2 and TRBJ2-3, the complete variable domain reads GAGVSQSPSNKVTEKGKDVELRCDPISGHTALYWYRQSLGQGLEFLIYFQGNSAPDKSGLPSDRFSAERTGGSVSTLTIQRTQQEDSAVYLCASSLYSDTQYFGPGTRLTVL.

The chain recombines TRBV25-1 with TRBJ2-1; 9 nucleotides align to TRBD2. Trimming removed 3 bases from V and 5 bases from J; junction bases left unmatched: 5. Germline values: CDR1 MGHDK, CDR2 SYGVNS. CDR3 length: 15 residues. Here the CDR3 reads CASSDYSGSHNEQFF. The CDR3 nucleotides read TGTGCCAGCAGTGATTATAGCGGGAGCCACAATGAGCAGTTCTTC.

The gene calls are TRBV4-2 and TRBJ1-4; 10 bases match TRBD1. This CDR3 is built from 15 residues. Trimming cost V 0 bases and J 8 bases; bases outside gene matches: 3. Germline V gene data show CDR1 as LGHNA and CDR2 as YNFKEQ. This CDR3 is CASSQEGTGEEKLFF. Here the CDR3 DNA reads TGTGCCAGCAGCCAAGAAGGGACAGGGGAGGAAAAACTGTTTTTT.

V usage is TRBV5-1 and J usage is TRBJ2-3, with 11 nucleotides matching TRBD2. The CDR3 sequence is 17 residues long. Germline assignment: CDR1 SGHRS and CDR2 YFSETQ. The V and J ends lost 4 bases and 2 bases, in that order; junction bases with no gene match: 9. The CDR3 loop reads CASSPRGTSGITDTQYF. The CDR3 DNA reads TGCGCCAGCAGCCCGAGAGGGACTAGCGGAATCACAGATACGCAGTATTTT.

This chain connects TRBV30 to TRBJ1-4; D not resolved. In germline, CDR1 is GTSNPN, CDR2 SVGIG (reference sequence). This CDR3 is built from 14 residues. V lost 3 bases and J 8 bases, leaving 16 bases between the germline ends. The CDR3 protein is CAWRGRRAREKLFF. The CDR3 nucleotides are TGTGCCTGGAGGGGTCGGAGGGCTCGCGAAAAACTGTTTTTT.

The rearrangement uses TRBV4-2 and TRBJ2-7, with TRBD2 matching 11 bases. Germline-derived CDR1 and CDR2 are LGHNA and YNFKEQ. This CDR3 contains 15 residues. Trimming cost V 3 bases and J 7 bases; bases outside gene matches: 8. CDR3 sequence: CASSHSTSGKKEQYF. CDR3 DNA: TGTGCCAGCAGCCACTCGACTAGCGGGAAGAAAGAGCAGTACTTC.

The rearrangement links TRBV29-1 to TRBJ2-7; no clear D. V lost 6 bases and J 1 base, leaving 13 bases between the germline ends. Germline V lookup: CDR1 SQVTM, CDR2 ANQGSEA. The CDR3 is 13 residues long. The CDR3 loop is CSVCSSFSYEQYF. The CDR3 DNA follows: TGCAGCGTGTGTAGTTCCTTTTCCTACGAGCAGTACTTC.